This T cell receptor beta chain was retrieved from a study of T-cell reconstitution after alpha-beta-depleted transplantation in children. Points from the study as a whole: Reports say that about two months after transplant, the alpha-beta T cells came out of several hundred graft clones that had expanded. Some patients owed their high day-60 TCRbeta diversity to surviving recipient T cells and thymic progenitors.

A word on this clonotype: Its cognate antigen is unknown.

Preparing the TCRbeta library involved the use of unique molecular identifiers. TCRdb called the PCR reads again in MiXCR, with one record for every CDR3 protein. The table has about 440,000 distinct CDR3 sequences, roughly 44% seen once; the top ten hold about 30%. V shed 0 bases and J shed 3 bases, with 9 bases lying between them. This CDR3 is 14 amino acids long. CDR1 ENHRY and CDR2 SYGVKD come from the germline V gene. The sequence came from a girl aged 2 to 10 with aplastic anemia, due to receive a stem cell transplant. The chain has TRBV10-3 and TRBJ2-7; the D is unclear. The sample consisted of PBMCs, taken before TCRalphabeta/CD19-depleted stem cell transplant. The CDR3 sequence: CAISESRVGYEQYF. The CDR3 nucleotides are TGTGCCATCAGTGAGTCACGTGTCGGCTACGAGCAGTACTTC.